The next 10 T cell receptor beta chains were all read from a single sample in a study of PD-1 blockade in classical Hodgkin lymphoma. Relapse after autologous stem cell transplantation occurred in every patient, and brentuximab vedotin exposure varied. Thawed PBMCs were the source of CD4+ T cells, purified by magnetic negative selection. Generated by immunoSEQ multiplex PCR, the TCRdb table keeps only in-frame clones and is missing some. Of 25,000 to 30,000 clones listed, 65% to 80% were seen once; the top ten hold about 2.4%. Sample: CD4+ T cells from blood, taken at baseline. Receptors were obtained from a human donor with classical Hodgkin lymphoma.

This chain uses TRBV5-3 with TRBJ2-3; the D call may be TRBD1 or TRBD2 (5 bases each). TRBV5-3 counts as an open reading frame of uncertain function. V was cut by 3 bases and J by 11 bases, with 13 bases left in between. The CDR3 covers 12 residues. As DNA, the CDR3 is TGTGCCAGAAGCTGGGACCTAGTTAAGCAGTATTTT. Translation: CARSWDLVKQYF.

The chain uses TRBV18 and TRBJ1-1; 7 nucleotides agree with TRBD1. The germline V gene encodes CDR1 KGHSH and CDR2 LQKENI. V lost 3 bases to trimming and J lost 0 bases; unmatched junction nucleotides: 7. The CDR3 is 16 residues long. The CDR3 coding sequence is TGTGCCAGCTCACCTCTGGCAGGGGGGCTGAACACTGAAGCTTTCTTT. It yields the protein CASSPLAGGLNTEAFF.

The chain is built from TRBV11-3 and TRBJ2-1, with 9 nucleotides matching TRBD2. This CDR3 comprises 14 residues. Trimming removed 6 bases from V and 4 bases from J; junction bases left unmatched: 4. Germline V lookup: CDR1 SGHNT, CDR2 YENEEA. The CDR3 sequence is CASSSSGAYNEQFF. CDR3 in DNA: TGTGCCAGCAGTTCTAGCGGGGCGTACAATGAGCAGTTCTTC.

The chain has TRBV19 and TRBJ1-2; D gene unclear. The CDR3 totals 12 residues. Germline values: CDR1 LNHDA, CDR2 SQIVND (reference sequence). V dropped 8 bases and J dropped 1 base, with 8 bases sitting between them. CDR3 in DNA: TGTGCCAGTGTCGGTTTTAACTATGGCTACACCTTC. As protein: CASVGFNYGYTF.

The rearrangement joins TRBV10-2 to TRBJ1-2, with 7 nucleotides matching TRBD1. The CDR3 is 14 amino acids. Trimming cost V 0 bases and J 4 bases; bases outside gene matches: 2. Germline V gene sequence: CDR1 WSHSY, CDR2 SAAADI. CDR3 nucleotide sequence: TGCGCCAGCAGTGAGTCAACAGGGGCCTATGGCTACACCTTC. This codes for CASSESTGAYGYTF.

Only one count was recorded for this clone. The chain combines TRBV19 with TRBJ2-2, with D perhaps TRBD1 or TRBD2 (7 bases each). V gave up 6 bases and J gave up 5 bases, with 13 bases separating them. The length of the CDR3 is 14 residues. Per germline, CDR1 LNHDA and CDR2 SQIVND (reference sequence). CDR3 protein: CASRNRGGTGELFF. In DNA, the CDR3 is TGTGCCAGTAGGAACAGGGGAGGGACCGGGGAGCTGTTTTTT.

The chain recombines TRBV4-1 with TRBJ1-4; 8 nucleotides align to TRBD1. The CDR3 contains 14 residues. The junction had 1 base not matched to a gene; V was cut back by 0 bases and J by 7 bases. CDR1 is MGHRA, CDR2 YSYEKL, per germline. CDR3 protein: CASSQDRGLEKLFF. In nucleotides, the CDR3 is TGCGCCAGCAGCCAAGACAGGGGGCTTGAAAAACTGTTTTTT.

This clone showed up just once. CDR3 in DNA: TGCGCCAGCAGCTTACAGGGGGCATTCACAGATACGCAGTATTTT. This codes for CASSLQGAFTDTQYF. This chain links TRBV5-1 with TRBJ2-3; 9 nucleotides line up with TRBD1. CDR1 is SGHRS, CDR2 YFSETQ, per germline. CDR3 length: 15 amino acids. Trimming took 2 bases from V and 2 from J; bases not matched to a gene: 3.

The chain employs TRBV28 and TRBJ1-5, with D uncertain. Germline V gene data show CDR1 as MDHEN and CDR2 as SYDVKM. The V and J ends lost 5 bases and 6 bases respectively, with 11 bases between them. The CDR3 runs 13 residues. CDR3 amino acids: CASSPTSLQPQHF. In DNA, the CDR3 is TGTGCCAGCAGTCCCACTTCTCTTCAGCCCCAGCATTTT.

This clone was found once. The chain combines TRBV27 with TRBJ1-4, with TRBD1 matching over 9 bases. From germline, CDR1 is MNHEY and CDR2 SMNVEV (reference sequence). V was pared by 3 bases and J by 11 bases, with 13 bases of the junction left unmatched. CDR3 length: 16 amino acids. For the CDR3, the DNA is TGTGCCAGCAGTTTGGTCCCCACAGGGGGCGCGGGGAAACTGTTTTTT. Its translation is CASSLVPTGGAGKLFF.